Listed below are T cell receptor beta chains from one sample, sequenced in a study of blood T cell repertoires in COVID-19. Some clones are missing from TCRdb's copy, which holds only in-frame ones; the method was immunoSEQ multiplex PCR. The repertoire holds 55,000 to 75,000 clones, about 81% seen once, with 9.2% in the top ten. Material: peripheral blood. These receptors all come from a human donor in a cohort sampled during active COVID-19. Each CDR3 is given with its conserved first and last residue. The order of the fields is J gene, D gene, clone size, V gene, CDR3 protein, CDR3 DNA. The D gene is left open where the match is weak. For some rows the clone size is stated as once, few or many, or as a class when expanded; others skip it.

j_call: TRBJ1-5; d_call: NA; clone_size: once; v_call: TRBV28; cdr3_aa: CASISQGNQPQHF; cdr3_nt: TGTGCCAGCATATCGCAGGGCAATCAGCCCCAGCATTTT
j_call: TRBJ1-2; d_call: TRBD1; clone_size: NA; v_call: TRBV27; cdr3_aa: CASSPRQGAGYTF; cdr3_nt: TGTGCCAGCAGTCCCCGACAGGGGGCCGGCTACACCTTC
j_call: TRBJ2-4; d_call: TRBD2; clone_size: NA; v_call: TRBV6-2/TRBV6-3; cdr3_aa: CASSSLSPGTSGSVAKNIQYF; cdr3_nt: TGTGCCAGCAGTTCCCTGTCTCCCGGGACTAGCGGGAGCGTAGCCAAAAACATTCAGTACTTC
j_call: TRBJ1-1; d_call: TRBD1; clone_size: NA; v_call: TRBV7-9; cdr3_aa: CASSSTGEGFF; cdr3_nt: TGTGCCAGCAGCTCGACAGGGGAGGGTTTCTTT
j_call: TRBJ1-4; d_call: NA; clone_size: NA; v_call: TRBV30; cdr3_aa: CAWGGTTAREKLFF; cdr3_nt: TGTGCCTGGGGCGGGACTACAGCTAGGGAAAAACTGTTTTTT
j_call: TRBJ2-3; d_call: NA; clone_size: NA; v_call: TRBV25-1; cdr3_aa: CASSTAHTVDTQYF; cdr3_nt: TGTGCCAGCAGCACGGCCCACACAGTAGATACGCAGTATTTT
j_call: TRBJ1-2; d_call: TRBD1; clone_size: NA; v_call: TRBV12-3/TRBV12-4; cdr3_aa: CASSRGQGVGYTF; cdr3_nt: TGTGCCAGCAGCCGGGGACAGGGTGTAGGCTACACCTTC
j_call: TRBJ2-1; d_call: NA; clone_size: NA; v_call: TRBV28; cdr3_aa: CASTDPGLEQFF; cdr3_nt: TGTGCCAGCACCGACCCGGGTCTTGAGCAGTTCTTC
j_call: TRBJ2-2; d_call: NA; clone_size: once; v_call: TRBV7-9; cdr3_aa: CASSFWSRTGELFF; cdr3_nt: TGTGCCAGCAGCTTTTGGAGCCGCACCGGGGAGCTGTTTTTT
j_call: TRBJ2-1; d_call: TRBD2; clone_size: NA; v_call: TRBV10-3; cdr3_aa: CAISYLAGGSYNEQFF; cdr3_nt: TGTGCCATCAGTTATCTAGCGGGAGGTTCCTACAATGAGCAGTTCTTC
j_call: TRBJ1-4; d_call: NA; clone_size: NA; v_call: TRBV12-3/TRBV12-4; cdr3_aa: CASSLGGPGELFF; cdr3_nt: TGTGCCAGCAGTTTAGGGGGCCCGGGAGAACTGTTTTTT
j_call: TRBJ2-5; d_call: TRBD2; clone_size: NA; v_call: TRBV7-6; cdr3_aa: CASSLGPPRTSGFTTETQYF; cdr3_nt: TGTGCCAGCAGCTTAGGACCTCCTAGAACTAGCGGGTTTACTACAGAGACCCAGTACTTC
j_call: TRBJ2-1; d_call: NA; clone_size: NA; v_call: TRBV4-2; cdr3_aa: CASSLTGPFDNEQFF; cdr3_nt: TGTGCCAGCAGCTTGACAGGACCTTTCGACAATGAGCAGTTCTTC
j_call: TRBJ2-7; d_call: NA; clone_size: NA; v_call: TRBV5-1; cdr3_aa: CASSLDRGPSSYEQYF; cdr3_nt: TGCGCCAGCAGCTTGGATAGGGGCCCAAGCTCCTACGAGCAGTACTTC
j_call: TRBJ1-2; d_call: TRBD1; clone_size: once; v_call: TRBV5-1; cdr3_aa: CASSLAGGDGYTF; cdr3_nt: TGCGCCAGCAGCTTGGCAGGGGGCGATGGCTACACCTTC
j_call: TRBJ2-1; d_call: TRBD1; clone_size: NA; v_call: TRBV6-5; cdr3_aa: CASSIDRGSYNEQFF; cdr3_nt: TGTGCCAGCAGTATCGACAGGGGCTCCTACAATGAGCAGTTCTTC
j_call: TRBJ2-5; d_call: NA; clone_size: NA; v_call: TRBV3-1/TRBV3-2; cdr3_aa: CASSQGVGGPRIGTQYF; cdr3_nt: TGTGCCAGCAGCCAAGGGGTTGGAGGGCCCCGGATAGGGACCCAGTACTTC
j_call: TRBJ2-2; d_call: TRBD2; clone_size: few; v_call: TRBV5-1; cdr3_aa: CASYSGTSETGELFF; cdr3_nt: TGCGCCAGCTACTCCGGGACTAGCGAGACCGGGGAGCTGTTTTTT
j_call: TRBJ2-7; d_call: TRBD1; clone_size: NA; v_call: TRBV30; cdr3_aa: CAWSPGTGVYEQYF; cdr3_nt: TGTGCCTGGAGTCCCGGGACAGGGGTCTACGAGCAGTACTTC
j_call: TRBJ2-6; d_call: NA; clone_size: NA; v_call: TRBV6-2/TRBV6-3; cdr3_aa: CASSSGGGANVLTF; cdr3_nt: TGTGCCAGCAGTTCCGGCGGAGGGGCCAACGTCCTGACTTTC
j_call: TRBJ2-5; d_call: NA; clone_size: NA; v_call: TRBV7-7; cdr3_aa: CASSRVPRETQYF; cdr3_nt: TGTGCCAGCAGCCGGGTCCCCCGTGAGACCCAGTACTTC
j_call: TRBJ2-6; d_call: NA; clone_size: NA; v_call: TRBV7-3; cdr3_aa: CASSARETGANVLTF; cdr3_nt: TGTGCCAGCAGCGCGAGGGAGACTGGGGCCAACGTCCTGACTTTC
j_call: TRBJ2-7; d_call: TRBD1; clone_size: NA; v_call: TRBV7-3; cdr3_aa: CASSLTGTGPYEQYF; cdr3_nt: TGTGCCAGCAGCTTAACCGGGACAGGGCCCTACGAGCAGTACTTC
j_call: TRBJ2-7; d_call: TRBD2; clone_size: NA; v_call: TRBV18; cdr3_aa: CASSPTAAGAEQYF; cdr3_nt: TGTGCCAGCTCACCCACGGCGGCGGGAGCCGAGCAGTACTTC
j_call: TRBJ1-5; d_call: TRBD1; clone_size: NA; v_call: TRBV6-5; cdr3_aa: CASSPGQGSNQPQHF; cdr3_nt: TGTGCCAGCAGCCCGGGACAGGGAAGCAATCAGCCCCAGCATTTT
j_call: TRBJ1-6; d_call: TRBD1; clone_size: few; v_call: TRBV27; cdr3_aa: CASSPGTGNSPLHF; cdr3_nt: TGTGCCAGCAGTCCCGGGACAGGCAATTCACCCCTCCACTTT
j_call: TRBJ2-3; d_call: NA; clone_size: NA; v_call: TRBV7-2; cdr3_aa: CASSPPGYTDTQYF; cdr3_nt: TGTGCCAGCAGCCCCCCGGGGTACACAGATACGCAGTATTTT
j_call: TRBJ2-1; d_call: TRBD2; clone_size: NA; v_call: TRBV28; cdr3_aa: CASSSSGTSGRFEQFF; cdr3_nt: TGTGCCAGCAGCTCTTCCGGGACTAGCGGGAGGTTTGAGCAGTTCTTC
j_call: TRBJ1-1; d_call: NA; clone_size: NA; v_call: TRBV7-9; cdr3_aa: CASRSIRVGETEAFF; cdr3_nt: TGTGCCAGCAGATCGATCAGGGTCGGTGAGACTGAAGCTTTCTTT
j_call: TRBJ2-7; d_call: TRBD1; clone_size: NA; v_call: TRBV4-3; cdr3_aa: CASSPLGTGAYEQYF; cdr3_nt: TGCGCCAGCAGCCCCTTGGGGACAGGGGCCTACGAGCAGTACTTC
j_call: TRBJ1-3; d_call: NA; clone_size: NA; v_call: TRBV28; cdr3_aa: CASSGWASGNTIYF; cdr3_nt: TGTGCCAGCAGCGGATGGGCCTCTGGAAACACCATATATTTT
j_call: TRBJ2-1; d_call: TRBD2; clone_size: NA; v_call: TRBV5-1; cdr3_aa: CASSLVSSGGYNEQFF; cdr3_nt: TGCGCCAGCAGCTTGGTATCTAGCGGGGGTTACAATGAGCAGTTCTTC
j_call: TRBJ2-7; d_call: TRBD2; clone_size: NA; v_call: TRBV6-6; cdr3_aa: CASAPLAASYEQYF; cdr3_nt: TGTGCCAGCGCACCCCTAGCGGCCTCCTACGAGCAGTACTTC
j_call: TRBJ2-3; d_call: NA; clone_size: NA; v_call: TRBV7-8; cdr3_aa: CASSPTDTQYF; cdr3_nt: TGTGCCAGCAGCCCGACAGATACGCAGTATTTT
j_call: TRBJ1-2; d_call: NA; clone_size: NA; v_call: TRBV6-1; cdr3_aa: CASREGSRGYTF; cdr3_nt: TGTGCCAGCAGGGAAGGGAGCAGAGGCTACACCTTC
j_call: TRBJ2-1; d_call: NA; clone_size: NA; v_call: TRBV19; cdr3_aa: CASSIDDSSYNEQFF; cdr3_nt: TGTGCCAGTAGTATAGACGACAGCTCCTACAATGAGCAGTTCTTC
j_call: TRBJ2-5; d_call: NA; clone_size: NA; v_call: TRBV3-1/TRBV3-2; cdr3_aa: CASSQGLGGGPRETQYF; cdr3_nt: TGTGCCAGCAGCCAAGGCCTAGGGGGAGGGCCTCGAGAGACCCAGTACTTC
j_call: TRBJ2-5; d_call: TRBD1; clone_size: NA; v_call: TRBV6-4; cdr3_aa: CASKMDRVEETQYF; cdr3_nt: TGTGCCAGCAAAATGGACAGGGTCGAAGAGACCCAGTACTTC
j_call: TRBJ2-3; d_call: NA; clone_size: NA; v_call: TRBV6-4; cdr3_aa: CASSDGASTDTQYF; cdr3_nt: TGTGCCAGCAGTGACGGGGCTAGCACAGATACGCAGTATTTT
j_call: TRBJ2-7; d_call: TRBD1; clone_size: NA; v_call: TRBV11-2; cdr3_aa: CASSPGTDNNPYEQYF; cdr3_nt: TGTGCCAGCAGCCCAGGGACAGACAACAACCCCTACGAGCAGTACTTC
j_call: TRBJ1-5; d_call: NA; clone_size: NA; v_call: TRBV4-1; cdr3_aa: CASSQGPRKQKEGPQHF; cdr3_nt: TGCGCCAGCAGCCAAGGGCCTCGTAAACAAAAAGAGGGGCCCCAGCATTTT
j_call: TRBJ2-7; d_call: TRBD2; clone_size: NA; v_call: TRBV6-2/TRBV6-3; cdr3_aa: CASSYPSGRALTYEQYF; cdr3_nt: TGTGCCAGCAGTTATCCTAGCGGGAGGGCCCTCACCTACGAGCAGTACTTC
j_call: TRBJ2-1; d_call: NA; clone_size: NA; v_call: TRBV6-2/TRBV6-3; cdr3_aa: CASSYPGSGANEQFF; cdr3_nt: TGTGCCAGCAGTTACCCAGGTTCAGGGGCCAATGAGCAGTTCTTC
j_call: TRBJ1-2; d_call: NA; clone_size: few; v_call: TRBV28; cdr3_aa: CASKSTGYYGYTF; cdr3_nt: TGTGCCAGTAAATCGACAGGCTACTATGGCTACACCTTC
j_call: TRBJ1-6; d_call: NA; clone_size: NA; v_call: TRBV11-2; cdr3_aa: CAWSSYNSPLHF; cdr3_nt: TGCGCATGGAGCTCCTATAATTCACCCCTCCACTTT
j_call: TRBJ2-5; d_call: TRBD2; clone_size: NA; v_call: TRBV15; cdr3_aa: CATSREGGGPQETQYF; cdr3_nt: TGTGCCACCAGCAGAGAGGGGGGAGGGCCCCAAGAGACCCAGTACTTC
j_call: TRBJ1-5; d_call: TRBD1; clone_size: once; v_call: TRBV19; cdr3_aa: CASSIGGSGTGGQPQHF; cdr3_nt: TGTGCCAGTAGTATTGGTGGAAGTGGGACAGGGGGTCAGCCCCAGCATTTT
j_call: TRBJ1-2; d_call: TRBD1; clone_size: NA; v_call: TRBV28; cdr3_aa: CASSFPTGGRLPGYTF; cdr3_nt: TGTGCCAGCAGTTTCCCAACAGGGGGCAGGCTACCTGGCTACACCTTC
j_call: TRBJ1-1; d_call: NA; clone_size: NA; v_call: TRBV4-1; cdr3_aa: CASSQTPGRALLRTEAFF; cdr3_nt: TGCGCCAGCAGCCAAACCCCAGGGAGGGCCTTATTGAGGACTGAAGCTTTCTTT
j_call: TRBJ2-7; d_call: NA; clone_size: NA; v_call: TRBV6-6; cdr3_aa: CASSTGTSKGGYEQYF; cdr3_nt: TGTGCCAGCAGTACCGGGACTTCCAAAGGCGGCTACGAGCAGTACTTC
j_call: TRBJ1-3; d_call: NA; clone_size: NA; v_call: TRBV28; cdr3_aa: CASSLMTGDSSGNTIYF; cdr3_nt: TGTGCCAGCAGTCTCATGACGGGTGACAGCTCTGGAAACACCATATATTTT
j_call: TRBJ1-2; d_call: NA; clone_size: NA; v_call: TRBV5-5; cdr3_aa: CASSSRPGQDPGDYGYTF; cdr3_nt: TGTGCCAGCAGCTCCCGGCCAGGCCAAGACCCGGGGGACTATGGCTACACCTTC
j_call: TRBJ2-7; d_call: NA; clone_size: NA; v_call: TRBV10-3; cdr3_aa: CAIKGAGEQYF; cdr3_nt: TGTGCCATCAAAGGGGCCGGGGAGCAGTACTTC